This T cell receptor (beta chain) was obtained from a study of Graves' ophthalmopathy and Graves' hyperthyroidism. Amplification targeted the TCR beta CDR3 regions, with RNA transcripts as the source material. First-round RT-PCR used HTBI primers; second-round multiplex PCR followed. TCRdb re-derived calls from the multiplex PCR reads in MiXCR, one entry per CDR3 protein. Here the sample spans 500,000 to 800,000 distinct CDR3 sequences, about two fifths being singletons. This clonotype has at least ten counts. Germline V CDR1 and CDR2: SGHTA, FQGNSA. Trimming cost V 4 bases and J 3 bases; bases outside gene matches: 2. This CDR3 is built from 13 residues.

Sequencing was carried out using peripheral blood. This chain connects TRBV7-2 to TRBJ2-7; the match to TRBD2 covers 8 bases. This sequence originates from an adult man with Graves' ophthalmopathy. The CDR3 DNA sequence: TGTGCCAGCAGCTATGGGACTAGCTACGAGCAGTACTTC. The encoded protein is CASSYGTSYEQYF.